This T cell receptor (beta chain) was obtained from a study of graft-versus-host responses after intestinal transplantation. Study details: Recipients had multivisceral, liver-intestinal, or isolated intestinal transplants. Overall study findings and caveats: GvH clonotypes were identified within recipient marrow, with a subset emerging first in ileum or blood.

Worth noting for this clone: The target antigen is unknown.

In germline, CDR1 is SNHLY, CDR2 FYNNEI. V lost 4 bases and J 2 bases, leaving 9 bases between the germline ends. This CDR3 is 13 amino acids long. Repertoires were generated with immunoSEQ multiplex PCR, while TCRdb's copy carries only in-frame clones and drops some. The data contain over 75,000 clones, roughly nine tenths of them seen just once; the ten biggest clones take up around 0.3%. J is TRBJ2-7 and V is TRBV2; D unclear. The material sequenced was unstimulated CD4+ T cells sorted from spleen or lymph node cells, taken before transplant. This TCR was recovered from a human donor who was the organ donor for an intestinal transplant. The CDR3 region is CASSVGLTYEQYF. The CDR3 DNA is TGTGCCAGCAGTGTCGGGTTAACCTACGAGCAGTACTTC.